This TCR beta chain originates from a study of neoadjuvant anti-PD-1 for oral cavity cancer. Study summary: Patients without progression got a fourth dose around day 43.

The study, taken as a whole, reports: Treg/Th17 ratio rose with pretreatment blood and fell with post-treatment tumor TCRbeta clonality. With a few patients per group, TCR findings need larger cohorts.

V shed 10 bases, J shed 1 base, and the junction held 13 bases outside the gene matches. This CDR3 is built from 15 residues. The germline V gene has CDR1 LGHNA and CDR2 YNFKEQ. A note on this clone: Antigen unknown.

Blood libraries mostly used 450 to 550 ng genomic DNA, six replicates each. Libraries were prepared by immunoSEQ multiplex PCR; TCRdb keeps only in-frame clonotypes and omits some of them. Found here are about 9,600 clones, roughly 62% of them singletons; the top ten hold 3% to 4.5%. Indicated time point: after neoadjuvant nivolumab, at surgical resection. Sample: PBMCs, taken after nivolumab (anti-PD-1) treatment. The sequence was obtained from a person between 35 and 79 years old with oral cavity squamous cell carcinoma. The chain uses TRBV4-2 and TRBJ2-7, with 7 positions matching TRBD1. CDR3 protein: CATRPFPGQSYEQYF. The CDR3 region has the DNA TGTGCCACCCGCCCCTTTCCGGGACAGTCCTACGAGCAGTACTTC.